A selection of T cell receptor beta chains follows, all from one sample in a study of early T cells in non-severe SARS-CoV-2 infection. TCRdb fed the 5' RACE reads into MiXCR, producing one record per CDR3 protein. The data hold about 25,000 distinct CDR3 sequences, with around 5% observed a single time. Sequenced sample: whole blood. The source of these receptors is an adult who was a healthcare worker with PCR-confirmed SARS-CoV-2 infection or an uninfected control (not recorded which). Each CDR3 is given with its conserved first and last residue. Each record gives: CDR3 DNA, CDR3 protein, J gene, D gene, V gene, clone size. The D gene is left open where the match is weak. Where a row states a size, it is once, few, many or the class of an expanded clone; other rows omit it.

TGTGCCCGTGAGGGTCCCGGGACTGATGATAACTATGGCTACACCTTC CAREGPGTDDNYGYTF TRBJ1-2 - TRBV3-1 many
TGTGCCAGCAGGCCCGGGACCTTTGGCGGGGCTTACACAGATACGCAGTATTTT CASRPGTFGGAYTDTQYF TRBJ2-3 - TRBV2 many
TGCAGTGCTAGGCCTACGCGGCTTCACACTGAAGCTTTCTTT CSARPTRLHTEAFF TRBJ1-1 - TRBV20-1 many
TGTGCCAGCAGCCGGACAGGGCCGGACACCGGGGAGCTGTTTTTT CASSRTGPDTGELFF TRBJ2-2 TRBD1 TRBV7-2 many
TGTGCCATCAGTGTGGGGAGGGATGCAGATACGCAGTATTTT CAISVGRDADTQYF TRBJ2-3 TRBD2 TRBV10-3 many
TGTGCCAGCAGCTTTGCACGGGGGTCGGACACCGGGGAGCTGTTTTTT CASSFARGSDTGELFF TRBJ2-2 - TRBV5-5 -
TGTGCCAGCAGCTTGGATGGACGGTCTAGCACAGATACGCAGTATTTT CASSLDGRSSTDTQYF TRBJ2-3 - TRBV5-5 many
TGTGCCAGCTCACAAAGCTCCTACAATGAGCAGTTCTTC CASSQSSYNEQFF TRBJ2-1 - TRBV18 few
TGTGCCAGCAAACCTGACACTTCAGGGTTGCCAGCTTTCTTT CASKPDTSGLPAFF TRBJ1-1 - TRBV6-5 few
TGTGCCAGCAGTGGGCCGCTTTATGGCTACACCTTC CASSGPLYGYTF TRBJ1-2 - TRBV2 many
TGTGCCAGCAGTGAATCGGTGGGACTAGCCGAGCAGTTCTTC CASSESVGLAEQFF TRBJ2-1 TRBD2 TRBV2 many
TGTGCCAGCAGCCCTGGGACAGTTGGATCCTACAATGAGCAGTTCTTC CASSPGTVGSYNEQFF TRBJ2-1 TRBD1 TRBV7-3 many
TGTGCCAGCACCATGACGGGGGGCCGGGGCTATGGCTACACCTTC CASTMTGGRGYGYTF TRBJ1-2 - TRBV6-6 few
TGTGCCAGCAGTCGGTATTGGGGGGACTCCTACAATGAGCAGTTCTTC CASSRYWGDSYNEQFF TRBJ2-1 - TRBV7-8 many
TGCAGTGCTAGACACCCTGGACTGTTCTATAATTCACCCCTCCACTTT CSARHPGLFYNSPLHF TRBJ1-6 - TRBV20-1 many
TGTGCCATCAGCGCTAGGACAGATACGCAGTATTTT CAISARTDTQYF TRBJ2-3 - TRBV10-3 many
TGCGCCAGCAGCTTGGGCTGGACAGGGATTTTCACCGAGCAGTACTTC CASSLGWTGIFTEQYF TRBJ2-7 TRBD1 TRBV5-1 many
TGCGCCAGCAGCCGCACTCGCCCAGGGCCCGCGAGGGATGAAAAACTGTTTTTT CASSRTRPGPARDEKLFF TRBJ1-4 - TRBV4-1 few
TGTGCCAGTAGTATAGCACGGGTGGAAAATGGCTACACCTTC CASSIARVENGYTF TRBJ1-2 - TRBV19 many
TGCAGTGCTAGAGACTCAACGTTCAGCTCCTACGAGCAGTACTTC CSARDSTFSSYEQYF TRBJ2-7 - TRBV20-1 many